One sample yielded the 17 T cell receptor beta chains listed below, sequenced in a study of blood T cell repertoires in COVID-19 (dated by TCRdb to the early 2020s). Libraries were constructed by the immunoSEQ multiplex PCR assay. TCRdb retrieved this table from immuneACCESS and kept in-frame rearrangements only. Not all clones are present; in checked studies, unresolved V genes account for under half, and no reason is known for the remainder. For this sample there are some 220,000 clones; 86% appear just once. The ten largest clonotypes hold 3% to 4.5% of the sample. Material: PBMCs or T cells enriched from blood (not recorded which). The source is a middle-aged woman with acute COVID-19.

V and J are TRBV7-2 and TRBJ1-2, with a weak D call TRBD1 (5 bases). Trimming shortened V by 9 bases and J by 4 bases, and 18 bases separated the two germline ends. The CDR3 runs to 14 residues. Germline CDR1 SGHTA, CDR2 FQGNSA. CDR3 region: CAREPWGAGYGYTF. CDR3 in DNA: TGTGCCAGGGAGCCTTGGGGCGCTGGCTATGGCTACACCTTC.

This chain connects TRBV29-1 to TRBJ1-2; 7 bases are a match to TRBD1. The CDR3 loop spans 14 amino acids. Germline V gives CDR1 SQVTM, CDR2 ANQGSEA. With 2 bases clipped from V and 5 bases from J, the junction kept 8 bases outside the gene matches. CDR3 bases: TGCAGCGTTGAACCGATGGACAGGTTTTATGGCTACACCTTC. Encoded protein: CSVEPMDRFYGYTF.

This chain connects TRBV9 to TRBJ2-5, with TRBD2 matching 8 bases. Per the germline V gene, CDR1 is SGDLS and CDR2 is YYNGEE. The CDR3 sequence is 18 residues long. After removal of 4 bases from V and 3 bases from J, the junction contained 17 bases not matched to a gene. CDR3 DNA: TGTGCCAGCAGCCTCTACACACCTGGGCGGGGGGCGAAAGAGACCCAGTACTTC. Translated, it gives CASSLYTPGRGAKETQYF.

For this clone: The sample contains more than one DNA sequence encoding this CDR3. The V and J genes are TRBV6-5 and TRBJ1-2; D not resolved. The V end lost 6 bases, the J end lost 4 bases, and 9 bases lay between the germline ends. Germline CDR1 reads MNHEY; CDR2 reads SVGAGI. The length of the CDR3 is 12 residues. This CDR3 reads CASRTASYGYTF. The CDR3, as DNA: TGTGCCAGCAGAACCGCCAGCTATGGCTACACCTTC.

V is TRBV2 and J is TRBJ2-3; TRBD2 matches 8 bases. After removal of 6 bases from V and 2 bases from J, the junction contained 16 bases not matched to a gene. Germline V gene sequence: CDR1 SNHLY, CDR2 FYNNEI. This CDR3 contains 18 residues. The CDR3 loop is CASREKGPLAETTDTQYF. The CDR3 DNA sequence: TGTGCCAGCAGAGAGAAAGGGCCACTAGCGGAGACCACAGATACGCAGTATTTT.

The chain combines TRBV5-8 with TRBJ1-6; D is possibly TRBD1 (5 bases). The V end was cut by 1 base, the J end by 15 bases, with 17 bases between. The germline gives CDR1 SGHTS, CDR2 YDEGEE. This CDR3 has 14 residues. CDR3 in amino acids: CASSLFLGAQDLHF. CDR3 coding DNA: TGTGCCAGCAGCTTGTTCTTAGGGGCGCAGGACCTCCACTTT.

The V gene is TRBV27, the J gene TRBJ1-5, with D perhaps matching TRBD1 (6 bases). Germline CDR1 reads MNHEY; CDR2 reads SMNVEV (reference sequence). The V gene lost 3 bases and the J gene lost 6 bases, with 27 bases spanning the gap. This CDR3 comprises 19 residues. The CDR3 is CASSFTRGGGFSTGQPQHF. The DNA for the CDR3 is TGTGCCAGCAGTTTCACAAGGGGTGGGGGCTTCAGCACGGGTCAGCCCCAGCATTTT.

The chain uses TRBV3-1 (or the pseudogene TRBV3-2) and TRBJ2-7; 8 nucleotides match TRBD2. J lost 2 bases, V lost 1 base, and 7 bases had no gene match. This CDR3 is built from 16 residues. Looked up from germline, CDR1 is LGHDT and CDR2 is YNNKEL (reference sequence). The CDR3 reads CASSQAWGGGTYEQYF. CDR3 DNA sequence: TGTGCCAGCAGCCAAGCTTGGGGCGGGGGGACCTACGAGCAGTACTTC.

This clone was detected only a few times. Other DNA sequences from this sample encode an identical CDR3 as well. The CDR3 region is CASSLGGGETQYF. The CDR3 DNA sequence: TGCGCCAGCAGCTTGGGCGGTGGAGAGACCCAGTACTTC. The V gene is TRBV5-1, the J gene TRBJ2-5; no clear D. Between the trimmed V and J ends, which lost 0 bases and 4 bases, there was a span of 7 bases. Looked up from germline, CDR1 is SGHRS and CDR2 is YFSETQ. This CDR3 is 13 amino acids long.

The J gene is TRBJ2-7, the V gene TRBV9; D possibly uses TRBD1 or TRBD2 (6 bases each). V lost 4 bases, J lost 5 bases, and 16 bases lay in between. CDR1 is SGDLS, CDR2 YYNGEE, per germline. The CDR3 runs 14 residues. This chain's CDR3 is CASSLGGQANEQYF. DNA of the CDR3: TGTGCCAGCAGCCTAGGGGGGCAGGCTAACGAGCAGTACTTC. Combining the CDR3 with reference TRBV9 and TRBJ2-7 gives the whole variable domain DSGVTQTPKHLITATGQRVTLRCSPRSGDLSVYWYQQSLDQGLQFLIQYYNGEERAKGNILERFSAQQFPDLHSELNLSSLELGDSALYFCASSLGGQANEQYFGPGTRLTVT.

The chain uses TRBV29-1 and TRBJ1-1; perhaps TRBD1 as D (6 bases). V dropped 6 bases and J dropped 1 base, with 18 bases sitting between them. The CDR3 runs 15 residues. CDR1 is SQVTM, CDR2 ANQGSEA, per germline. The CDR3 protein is CSVRGTPTTNTEAFF. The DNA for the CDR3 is TGCAGCGTGAGGGGGACCCCCACGACGAACACTGAAGCTTTCTTT.

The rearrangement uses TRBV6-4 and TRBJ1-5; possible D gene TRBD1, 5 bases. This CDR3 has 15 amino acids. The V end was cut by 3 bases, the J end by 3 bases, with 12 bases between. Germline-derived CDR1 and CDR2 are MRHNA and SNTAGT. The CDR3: CASSDWQDTNQPQHF. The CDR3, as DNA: TGTGCCAGCAGTGATTGGCAGGACACCAATCAGCCCCAGCATTTT.

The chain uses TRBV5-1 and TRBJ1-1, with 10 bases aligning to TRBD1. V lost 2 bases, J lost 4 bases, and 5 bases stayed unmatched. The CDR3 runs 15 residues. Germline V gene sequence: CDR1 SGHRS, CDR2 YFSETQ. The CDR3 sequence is CASSFRTGGGTEAFF. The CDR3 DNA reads TGCGCCAGCAGCTTCCGGACAGGGGGAGGCACTGAAGCTTTCTTT.

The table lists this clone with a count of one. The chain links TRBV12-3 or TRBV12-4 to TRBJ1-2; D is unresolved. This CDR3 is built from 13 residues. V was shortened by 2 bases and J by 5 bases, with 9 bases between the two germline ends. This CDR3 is CASSLSGEYGYTF. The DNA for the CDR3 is TGTGCCAGCAGTTTATCCGGAGAGTATGGCTACACCTTC.

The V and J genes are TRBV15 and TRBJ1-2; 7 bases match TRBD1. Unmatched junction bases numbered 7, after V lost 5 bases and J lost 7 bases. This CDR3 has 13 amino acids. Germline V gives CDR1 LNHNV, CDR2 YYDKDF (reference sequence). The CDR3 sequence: CATSFRQGSGYTF. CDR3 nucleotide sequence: TGTGCCACCAGCTTCCGACAGGGAAGTGGCTACACCTTC.

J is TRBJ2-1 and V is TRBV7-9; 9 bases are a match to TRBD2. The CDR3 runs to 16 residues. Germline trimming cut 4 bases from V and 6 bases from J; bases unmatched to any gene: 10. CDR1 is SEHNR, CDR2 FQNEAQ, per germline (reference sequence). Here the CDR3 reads CASSSAGTSLFNEQFF. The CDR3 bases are TGTGCCAGCAGCTCTGCCGGGACTAGCTTGTTCAATGAGCAGTTCTTC.

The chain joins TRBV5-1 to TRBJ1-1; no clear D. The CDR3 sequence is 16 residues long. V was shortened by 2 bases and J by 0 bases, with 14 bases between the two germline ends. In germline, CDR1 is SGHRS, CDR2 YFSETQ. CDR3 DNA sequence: TGCGCCAGCAGCTTCTCTTGGAGCTCTCTGAACACTGAAGCTTTCTTT. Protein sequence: CASSFSWSSLNTEAFF.